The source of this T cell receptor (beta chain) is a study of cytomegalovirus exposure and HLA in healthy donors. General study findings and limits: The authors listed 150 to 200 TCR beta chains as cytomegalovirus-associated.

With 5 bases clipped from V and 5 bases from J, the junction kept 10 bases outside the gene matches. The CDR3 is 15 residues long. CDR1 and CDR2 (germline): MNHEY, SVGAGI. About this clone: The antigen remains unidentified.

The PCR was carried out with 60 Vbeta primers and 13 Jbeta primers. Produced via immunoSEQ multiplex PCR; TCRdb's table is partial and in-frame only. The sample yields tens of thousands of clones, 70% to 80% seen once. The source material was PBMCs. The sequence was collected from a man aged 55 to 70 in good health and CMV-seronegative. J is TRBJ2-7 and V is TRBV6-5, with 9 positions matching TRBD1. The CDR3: CASSRPGQGPNEQYF. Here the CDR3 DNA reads TGTGCCAGCAGTCGGCCGGGACAGGGTCCCAACGAGCAGTACTTC.